The 11 T cell receptor beta chains below were found in one sample sequenced in a study of blood T cell repertoires in COVID-19. TCRdb's table, derived via immunoSEQ multiplex PCR, lists solely in-frame clones and lacks some. The data show 100,000 to 150,000 clones, approximately 81% seen once. The specimen was peripheral blood. The receptors come from an older woman with active or convalescent COVID-19.

This clone was recorded once. The V gene is TRBV28, the J gene TRBJ1-4; 7 nucleotides line up with TRBD1. The V segment lost 5 bases and the J segment 4 bases; nucleotides outside the gene matches: 7. The germline CDR1 and CDR2 sequences are MDHEN and SYDVKM. The CDR3 runs to 15 residues. This CDR3 reads CASSATGKLNEKLFF. DNA for the CDR3: TGTGCCAGCAGTGCGACAGGGAAACTTAATGAAAAACTGTTTTTT.

The chain uses TRBV7-3 and TRBJ2-1; possibly TRBD1 for D (5 bases). Germline V CDR1 and CDR2: SGHTA, FQGTGA. This CDR3 is 13 amino acids long. The germline V and J ends were trimmed by 5 bases and 8 bases, with 13 bases remaining between them. The chain's CDR3 is CASSPYQGHEQFF. The CDR3 DNA sequence: TGTGCCAGCAGCCCCTATCAGGGCCATGAGCAGTTCTTC.

V and J are TRBV6-5 and TRBJ2-5; D ambiguous. Germline V gene sequence: CDR1 MNHEY, CDR2 SVGAGI. Trimming stripped 2 bases from V and 5 bases from J, with 9 bases between. This CDR3 spans 13 amino acids. The CDR3 loop is CASSYGEMETQYF. CDR3 bases: TGTGCCAGCAGTTACGGAGAGATGGAGACCCAGTACTTC.

The chain joins TRBV7-2 to TRBJ2-2; the match to TRBD2 covers 8 bases. V was pared by 1 base and J by 7 bases, with 8 bases of the junction left unmatched. The CDR3 has 16 residues. Per germline, CDR1 SGHTA and CDR2 FQGNSA. The CDR3 DNA reads as TGTGCCAGCAGCTTAGGGTCGGGAGGGGCGCGCGGGGAGCTGTTTTTT. Translated, it gives CASSLGSGGARGELFF. The full variable domain, completed using reference TRBV7-2 and TRBJ2-2, is GAGVSQSPSNKVTEKGKDVELRCDPISGHTALYWYRQSLGQGLEFLIYFQGNSAPDKSGLPSDRFSAERTGGSVSTLTIQRTQQEDSAVYLCASSLGSGGARGELFFGEGSRLTVL.

The CDR3 here is CASRQPGLALGEQYF. For the CDR3, the DNA is TGTGCCAGCAGACAACCGGGACTAGCCCTAGGGGAGCAGTACTTC. J is TRBJ2-7 and V is TRBV27, with 9 positions matching TRBD2. V gave up 6 bases and J gave up 7 bases; unmatched junction bases: 13. CDR3 length equals 15 residues. CDR1 and CDR2 from the germline V gene are MNHEY and SMNVEV (reference sequence).

The chain recombines TRBV28 with TRBJ1-3; D may be TRBD1 (6 bases). The CDR3 is made up of 15 amino acids. CDR1 MDHEN and CDR2 SYDVKM come from the germline V gene. Deletions cut 3 bases from V and 6 bases from J, with 15 bases between. The CDR3 sequence: CASSFWVGGQNTIYF. The CDR3 nucleotides are TGTGCCAGCAGTTTTTGGGTAGGGGGACAAAACACCATATATTTT.

This clone was observed a single time. This chain joins TRBV28 and TRBJ2-7; 9 nucleotides align to TRBD2. Germline CDR1 and CDR2: MDHEN and SYDVKM. The CDR3 has 14 amino acids. V lost 6 bases and J lost 4; bases outside the gene matches: 7. CDR3 DNA: TGTGCCAGCAGCGCGGGACTAGCAAGGTACGAGCAGTACGTC. Translated: CASSAGLARYEQYV.

The chain uses TRBV18 and TRBJ2-2, with D perhaps matching TRBD2 (6 bases). The V gene lost 3 bases and the J gene lost 1 base, with 9 bases spanning the gap. Per germline, CDR1 KGHSH and CDR2 LQKENI. The CDR3 spans 15 residues. CDR3 protein: CASSPGTLNTGELFF. The CDR3 coding sequence is TGTGCCAGCTCACCCGGGACTCTGAACACCGGGGAGCTGTTTTTT.

The chain is built from TRBV2 and TRBJ1-6, with a tentative D call TRBD1 (6 bases). With 10 bases removed from V and 7 bases from J, the gap between germline ends came to 17 bases. This CDR3 spans 14 amino acids. The germline V gene encodes CDR1 SNHLY and CDR2 FYNNEI. The DNA for the CDR3 is TGTGCCAAAGGGACAATGGTGGCCAATTCACCCCTCCACTTT. It codes for CAKGTMVANSPLHF.

This rearrangement joins TRBV19 to TRBJ1-4; 7 bases align to TRBD1. The CDR3 is 14 amino acids. Germline-derived CDR1 and CDR2 are LNHDA and SQIVND (reference sequence). V was clipped by 5 bases and J by 6 bases; unmatched bases: 6. The CDR3 DNA is TGTGCCAGTAGTTCGGGACAGATAGATGAAAAACTGTTTTTT. It translates to CASSSGQIDEKLFF.

This clone was observed a handful of times. This rearrangement joins TRBV24-1 to TRBJ2-5, with 8 nucleotides matching TRBD1. Trimming removed 3 bases from V and 4 bases from J; junction bases left unmatched: 3. This CDR3 has 14 residues. CDR1 is KGHDR, CDR2 SFDVKD, per germline. This chain's CDR3 is CATSDPRGLETQYF. The CDR3 region has the DNA TGTGCCACCAGTGATCCCAGGGGGCTAGAGACCCAGTACTTC.